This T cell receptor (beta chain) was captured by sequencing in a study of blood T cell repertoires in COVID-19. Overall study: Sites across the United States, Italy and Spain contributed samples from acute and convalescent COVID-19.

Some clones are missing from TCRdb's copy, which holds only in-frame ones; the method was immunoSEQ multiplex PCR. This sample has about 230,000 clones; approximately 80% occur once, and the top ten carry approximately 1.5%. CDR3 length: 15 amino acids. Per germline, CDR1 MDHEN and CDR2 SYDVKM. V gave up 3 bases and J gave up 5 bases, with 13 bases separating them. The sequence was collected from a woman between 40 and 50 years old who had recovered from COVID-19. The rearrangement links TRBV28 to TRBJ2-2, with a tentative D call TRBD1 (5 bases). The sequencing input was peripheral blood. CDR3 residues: CASSLGPPWTGELFF. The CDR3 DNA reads TGTGCCAGCAGTTTGGGGCCACCATGGACCGGGGAGCTGTTTTTT.